This TCR beta chain was found in a study of radiotherapy plus CTLA-4 blockade in lung cancer (dated by TCRdb to 2016 to 2019). Regarding the research as a whole: Among the enrolled patients, about 19% had an objective response, and 31% reached disease control.

The germline V end is reduced by 7 bases and the J end by 5 bases; junction bases left unmatched: 9. From cysteine to phenylalanine, the CDR3 is 14 amino acids long. CDR3 DNA is the only sequence kept; it has 42 bases, read in frame from the first base. In the germline V gene, CDR1 corresponds to SGHTA and CDR2 to FQGNSA. Of note for this clone: Its antigen remains undetermined. There are no base qualities to consult, and no much larger clone falls within one base.

The library was generated by the immunoSEQ multiplex PCR assay. Drawn from immuneACCESS, this table holds only the in-frame rearrangements with V and J called that TCRdb kept. Clones are partly lost; checked studies trace under half to an unresolved V gene and leave the rest unexplained. The sample table holds tens of thousands of clones, of which 80% to 90% were seen once. The ten largest clones represent 0.65% to 1% of the sample. The study at large found these results: After treatment with radiotherapy and ipilimumab, TCR clones that originated in tumors expanded in peripheral blood. Early dynamic changes in blood T cell clones, together with increased serum interferon-beta after radiation, were reported as the strongest predictors of response.

The study tested focal radiation therapy combined with CTLA-4 blockade (ipilimumab) in patients with chemo-refractory metastatic non-small-cell lung cancer. The V and J segments used are TRBV7-2 and TRBJ2-5; 8 nucleotides in the junction match TRBD1. This receptor was taken from a human donor with non-small cell lung cancer who had stable disease on radiotherapy plus ipilimumab. The sample consisted of peripheral blood, taken from a patient treated with radiotherapy plus ipilimumab. In nucleotide form, the sequence is TGTGCCAGCACCGAACCAGGGGGCTGGGAGACCCAGTACTTC. Its amino acids are CASTEPGGWETQYF.